This T cell receptor (beta chain) was documented in a study of CD8 T cells in ankylosing spondylitis (dated 2017 in TCRdb). Regarding the research as a whole: The study profiled T cell receptor beta repertoires in healthy donors and ankylosing spondylitis patients to find disease-linked TCR variants. In total, the full study cohort was made up of some 100 healthy donors and 25 ankylosing spondylitis patients. Samples of peripheral blood were taken, and for ankylosing spondylitis patients, synovial fluid was collected as well. Overall results and qualifications from the work: Some of the motif variants had been reported before in the synovial fluid and blood of reactive arthritis patients, a finding that suggests common disease-initiation mechanisms. Significant enrichment of the disease-linked clones was reported in matched synovial fluid samples from ankylosing spondylitis patients. Blood from ankylosing spondylitis patients appeared to be characterized by a TCR beta motif made up of several highly homologous amino acid variants. A CD8+ phenotype was shown by the disease-linked clones, which were found at relatively low frequencies in peripheral blood.

Sequencing took place on an Illumina HiSeq 2500. Quantitative 5'-RACE with molecular barcodes was used to prepare TCR beta libraries. For the original study's pipeline: A new computational method, built on a probabilistic model of VDJ rearrangement, was used to identify disease-linked TCR variants. Clones were called with MiXCR by TCRdb after fastp trimmed the public reads at Q25, and only in-frame beta chains were retained. Each CDR3 protein appears once, grouped with its most common genes and DNA. TCRdb assigned the V and J calls; the authors' analysis was not used. The sample profile shows about 240,000 distinct CDR3 sequences; about 10% of them were found once. The top ten hold roughly 6.8% of the sample. This clonotype was recorded at least ten times. Its antigen is still unknown. No base quality information exists; no much larger clone differs at one position. The CDR3 goes from the cysteine to the phenylalanine over 15 residues. CDR3 DNA only is kept here, 45 bases in frame from base 1. For CDR1 and CDR2, the germline V gene lists SGHVS and FQNEAQ. V is reduced by 5 bases and J by 3 bases, leaving a spacing of 15 bases between them.

The chain joins TRBV7-8 to TRBJ2-3; the D gene is perhaps TRBD1 or TRBD2, as each covers 5 bases. Material for sequencing was blood, either unsorted or a sorted T cell fraction (not recorded which). This TCR was sampled from a male donor with ankylosing spondylitis or in good health (not recorded which). The nucleotides are TGTGCCAGCAGCGCTCGCGAGGGGCTTACAGATACGCAGTATTTT. The translation is CASSAREGLTDTQYF.